The clone carrying this TCR beta chain came up a few times. CDR3 size: 14 residues. CDR1 SGHNT and CDR2 YENEEA come from the germline V gene. Losses at the gene ends were 4 bases for V and 9 bases for J; bases not matched to a gene: 5. Membership in each cohort depended on participant-reported clinical history. This entry comes from a study of blood T cell repertoires in COVID-19. Original data processing: The authors estimated nucleated cell counts from reference gene primer amplification. Only in-frame clones appear in the TCRdb table, and some are missing; sequencing was by immunoSEQ multiplex PCR. The V and J calls and clone size are taken from that table; D and trimming were inferred from the DNA. The sample carries 290,000 or so clones, about 89% recorded once.

The chain joins TRBV11-3 to TRBJ1-6, with 8 nucleotides matching TRBD1. The sample was PBMCs or T cells enriched from blood (not recorded which). The receptor comes from a woman under 30 who had recovered from COVID-19. CDR3 sequence: CASSYGQGTSPLHF. CDR3 in DNA: TGTGCCAGCAGCTATGGACAGGGCACTTCACCCCTCCACTTT.